A single sample gave rise to the 17 T cell receptor beta chains below, sequenced in a study of cytomegalovirus exposure and HLA in healthy donors. The study ran its PCR with 60 Vbeta and 13 Jbeta primers. Using immunoSEQ multiplex PCR, the repertoire was profiled, and TCRdb retains in-frame clones only, with some absent. The sample yields 150,000 to 200,000 clones, under 90% seen once. Sequencing used PBMCs. The receptors derive from a male donor in good health and CMV-seronegative.

This rearrangement joins TRBV6-5 to TRBJ1-1; a possible D gene is TRBD1 (6 bases). This CDR3 has 15 residues. The V end was cut by 2 bases, the J end by 5 bases, with 15 bases between. CDR1 and CDR2 (germline): MNHEY, SVGAGI. DNA of the CDR3: TGTGCCAGCAGTTACCTACCACAGGGTGAAACTGAAGCTTTCTTT. Translated, it gives CASSYLPQGETEAFF.

The V call is TRBV7-9, the J call TRBJ2-2; D is unresolved. Per germline, CDR1 SEHNR and CDR2 FQNEAQ (reference sequence). Trimming cost V 5 bases and J 3 bases, with 7 bases left between them. CDR3 length: 13 residues. Here the CDR3 DNA reads TGTGCCAGCAGCCTAACCGACACCGGGGAGCTGTTTTTT. The encoded protein is CASSLTDTGELFF.

The V call is TRBV27, the J call TRBJ1-1, with 8 nucleotides matching TRBD1. Trimming removed 5 bases from V and 3 bases from J; junction bases left unmatched: 11. This CDR3 comprises 16 residues. Germline V lookup: CDR1 MNHEY, CDR2 SMNVEV (reference sequence). The CDR3 bases are TGTGCCAGCAGTCCCCCACGGGACAGGTGGGACACTGAAGCTTTCTTT. Translation gives CASSPPRDRWDTEAFF.

The V call is TRBV7-2, the J call TRBJ1-5; possible D gene TRBD1, 5 bases. Trimming stripped 2 bases from V and 7 bases from J, with 15 bases between. Germline V gene lookup returns CDR1 SGHTA and CDR2 FQGNSA. The CDR3 consists of 15 residues. CDR3 amino acids: CASSLFSGGEQPQHF. In nucleotides, the CDR3 is TGTGCCAGCAGCTTATTTTCGGGGGGGGAGCAGCCCCAGCATTTT.

This chain connects TRBV11-2 to TRBJ1-1; 7 nucleotides agree with TRBD1. V was clipped by 2 bases and J by 5 bases; unmatched bases: 8. CDR3 length equals 15 residues. CDR1 and CDR2 (germline): SGHAT, FQNNGV. CDR3 coding DNA: TGTGCCAGCAGCTTATCTTCAGGGGGTTTGACTGAAGCTTTCTTT. It specifies CASSLSSGGLTEAFF.

This chain connects TRBV9 to TRBJ2-1, with 10 bases identical to TRBD2. Germline V gives CDR1 SGDLS, CDR2 YYNGEE. The CDR3 runs to 18 residues. The V and J ends lost 0 bases and 10 bases, in that order; junction bases with no gene match: 16. This CDR3 is CASSVADKSSGREWEQFF. Here the CDR3 DNA reads TGTGCCAGCAGCGTAGCGGATAAGTCTAGCGGGAGAGAATGGGAGCAGTTCTTC.

The chain joins TRBV6-5 to TRBJ2-3, with D tentatively TRBD1 (6 bases). The V end lost 2 bases, the J end lost 3 bases, and 9 bases lay between the germline ends. This CDR3 region has 14 residues. CDR1 and CDR2 from the germline V gene are MNHEY and SVGAGI. This CDR3 is CASSYRQGTDTQYF. The CDR3 bases are TGTGCCAGCAGTTACAGGCAGGGGACAGATACGCAGTATTTT.

This clone came up once. V is TRBV5-1 and J is TRBJ2-5, with 13 positions matching TRBD2. Looked up from germline, CDR1 is SGHRS and CDR2 is YFSETQ. J was trimmed by 2 bases and V by 4 bases; bases with no gene match: 2. The CDR3 contains 15 residues. CDR3 DNA: TGCGCCAGCAGCGGGACTAGCGGGACACAAGAGACCCAGTACTTC. Translation: CASSGTSGTQETQYF.

This rearrangement joins TRBV7-2 to TRBJ2-3; 9 bases align to TRBD1. CDR1 SGHTA and CDR2 FQGNSA come from the germline V gene. The CDR3 has 15 amino acids. Trimming removed 1 base from V and 4 bases from J; junction bases left unmatched: 3. CDR3 coding DNA: TGTGCCAGCAGCTTAGGGACAGGGGCTGCAGATACGCAGTATTTT. Amino acid sequence: CASSLGTGAADTQYF.

This sequence joins TRBV7-7 and TRBJ2-3; D perhaps matches TRBD2 (5 bases). V was cut by 5 bases and J by 6 bases, with 15 bases left in between. CDR1 and CDR2 from the germline V gene are SSHAT and FNYEAQ (reference sequence). This CDR3 has 14 residues. CDR3 coding DNA: TGTGCCAGCAGCCCTATTACTCAGCGGGATACGCAGTATTTT. This translates into CASSPITQRDTQYF.

The chain is built from TRBV28 and TRBJ1-2; 7 bases align to TRBD1. The CDR3 runs 14 residues. The V gene end was trimmed by 10 bases and the J gene end by 2 bases; junction bases not matched to a gene: 10. Germline values: CDR1 MDHEN, CDR2 SYDVKM. CDR3 DNA sequence: TGTGCCACCACACCGACAGGGTCGAACTATGGCTACACCTTC. Its translation is CATTPTGSNYGYTF.

The chain couples TRBV19 to TRBJ1-4, with unresolved D. Germline CDR1 and CDR2: LNHDA and SQIVND (reference sequence). The CDR3 runs to 15 residues. Trimming stripped 5 bases from V and 0 bases from J, with 10 bases between. In nucleotides, the CDR3 is TGTGCCAGTAGTCCGGTGGAGGCAACTAATGAAAAACTGTTTTTT. Protein sequence: CASSPVEATNEKLFF.

The chain joins TRBV27 to TRBJ1-6; 8 bases fit TRBD1. The V segment lost 0 bases and the J segment 9 bases; nucleotides outside the gene matches: 4. The CDR3 totals 15 residues. Germline loops: CDR1 MNHEY, CDR2 SMNVEV (reference sequence). Here the CDR3 reads CASSLSGRGRSPLHF. The CDR3 coding sequence is TGTGCCAGCAGTTTATCGGGCAGGGGGCGTTCACCCCTCCACTTT.

The chain has TRBV7-2 and TRBJ2-7, with D unresolved. V was cut by 1 base and J by 2 bases, with 9 bases left in between. CDR3 size: 14 residues. The V gene's germline CDR1 is SGHTA and CDR2 FQGNSA. CDR3 protein: CASSLGQVTYEQYF. The CDR3 DNA sequence: TGTGCCAGCAGCTTAGGGCAGGTGACCTACGAGCAGTACTTC.

The rearrangement links TRBV18 to TRBJ1-1; possibly TRBD1 for D (5 bases). Germline CDR1 is KGHSH and CDR2 is LQKENI. The CDR3 extends over 13 amino acids. V was trimmed by 2 bases and J by 9 bases, leaving 13 bases between them. The DNA of the CDR3 is TGTGCCAGCTCACCAAACCGGGGGGATAAAGCTTTCTTT. It encodes CASSPNRGDKAFF.

This clone has only one observation. V is TRBV7-2 and J is TRBJ2-3; D may be TRBD2 (6 bases). Germline V gene sequence: CDR1 SGHTA, CDR2 FQGNSA. V was trimmed by 7 bases and J by 0 bases, leaving 14 bases between them. The CDR3 has 15 residues. In DNA, the CDR3 is TGTGCCAGCACCCGTGGCGGGGCCAGCACAGATACGCAGTATTTT. Residues: CASTRGGASTDTQYF.

V is TRBV28 and J is TRBJ2-3; 9 bases match TRBD1. The germline V gene has CDR1 MDHEN and CDR2 SYDVKM. CDR3 length: 15 residues. The V gene end was trimmed by 6 bases and the J gene end by 2 bases; junction bases not matched to a gene: 6. The CDR3 DNA is TGTGCCAGCAGCCGCCGGGACAGGGACACAGATACGCAGTATTTT. Residues: CASSRRDRDTDTQYF.